The text below deals with one TCR beta chain. Its matching antigen is unknown. The sample originates from a study of cytomegalovirus exposure and HLA in healthy donors. Study-level results: In vitro testing confirmed three CMV-associated chains as specific for CMV antigens.

CDR3 length: 11 residues. V was shortened by 6 bases and J by 7 bases, with 9 bases between the two germline ends. Germline V CDR1 and CDR2: MNHNY, SVGAGI (reference sequence). Both 60 Vbeta primers and 13 Jbeta primers went into the PCR. Libraries were prepared by immunoSEQ multiplex PCR; TCRdb keeps only in-frame clonotypes and omits some of them. The sample has 95,000 to 100,000 clones, about four fifths seen once; the top ten hold 1.5% to 2%. The V call is TRBV6-6, the J call TRBJ1-1; D ambiguous. The sequence came from a woman aged 40 to 50 in good health and CMV-seronegative. Sample: PBMCs. The CDR3 reads CASRNEGEAFF. For the CDR3, the DNA is TGTGCCAGCAGAAACGAGGGTGAAGCTTTCTTT.